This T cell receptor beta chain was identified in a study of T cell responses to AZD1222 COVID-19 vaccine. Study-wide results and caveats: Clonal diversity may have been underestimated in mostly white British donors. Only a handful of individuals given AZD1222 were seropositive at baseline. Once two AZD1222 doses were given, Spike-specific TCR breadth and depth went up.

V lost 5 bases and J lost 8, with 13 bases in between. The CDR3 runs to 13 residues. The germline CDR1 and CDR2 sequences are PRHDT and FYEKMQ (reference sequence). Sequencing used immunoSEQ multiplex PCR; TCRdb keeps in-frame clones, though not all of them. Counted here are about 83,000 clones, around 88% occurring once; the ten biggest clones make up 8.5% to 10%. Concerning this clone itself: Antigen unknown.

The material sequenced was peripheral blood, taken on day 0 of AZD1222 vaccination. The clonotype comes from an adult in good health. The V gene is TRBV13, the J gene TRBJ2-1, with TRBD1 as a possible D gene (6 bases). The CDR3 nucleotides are TGTGCCAGCAGCCCAGGGGTCGGGGATGAGCAGTTCTTC. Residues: CASSPGVGDEQFF.